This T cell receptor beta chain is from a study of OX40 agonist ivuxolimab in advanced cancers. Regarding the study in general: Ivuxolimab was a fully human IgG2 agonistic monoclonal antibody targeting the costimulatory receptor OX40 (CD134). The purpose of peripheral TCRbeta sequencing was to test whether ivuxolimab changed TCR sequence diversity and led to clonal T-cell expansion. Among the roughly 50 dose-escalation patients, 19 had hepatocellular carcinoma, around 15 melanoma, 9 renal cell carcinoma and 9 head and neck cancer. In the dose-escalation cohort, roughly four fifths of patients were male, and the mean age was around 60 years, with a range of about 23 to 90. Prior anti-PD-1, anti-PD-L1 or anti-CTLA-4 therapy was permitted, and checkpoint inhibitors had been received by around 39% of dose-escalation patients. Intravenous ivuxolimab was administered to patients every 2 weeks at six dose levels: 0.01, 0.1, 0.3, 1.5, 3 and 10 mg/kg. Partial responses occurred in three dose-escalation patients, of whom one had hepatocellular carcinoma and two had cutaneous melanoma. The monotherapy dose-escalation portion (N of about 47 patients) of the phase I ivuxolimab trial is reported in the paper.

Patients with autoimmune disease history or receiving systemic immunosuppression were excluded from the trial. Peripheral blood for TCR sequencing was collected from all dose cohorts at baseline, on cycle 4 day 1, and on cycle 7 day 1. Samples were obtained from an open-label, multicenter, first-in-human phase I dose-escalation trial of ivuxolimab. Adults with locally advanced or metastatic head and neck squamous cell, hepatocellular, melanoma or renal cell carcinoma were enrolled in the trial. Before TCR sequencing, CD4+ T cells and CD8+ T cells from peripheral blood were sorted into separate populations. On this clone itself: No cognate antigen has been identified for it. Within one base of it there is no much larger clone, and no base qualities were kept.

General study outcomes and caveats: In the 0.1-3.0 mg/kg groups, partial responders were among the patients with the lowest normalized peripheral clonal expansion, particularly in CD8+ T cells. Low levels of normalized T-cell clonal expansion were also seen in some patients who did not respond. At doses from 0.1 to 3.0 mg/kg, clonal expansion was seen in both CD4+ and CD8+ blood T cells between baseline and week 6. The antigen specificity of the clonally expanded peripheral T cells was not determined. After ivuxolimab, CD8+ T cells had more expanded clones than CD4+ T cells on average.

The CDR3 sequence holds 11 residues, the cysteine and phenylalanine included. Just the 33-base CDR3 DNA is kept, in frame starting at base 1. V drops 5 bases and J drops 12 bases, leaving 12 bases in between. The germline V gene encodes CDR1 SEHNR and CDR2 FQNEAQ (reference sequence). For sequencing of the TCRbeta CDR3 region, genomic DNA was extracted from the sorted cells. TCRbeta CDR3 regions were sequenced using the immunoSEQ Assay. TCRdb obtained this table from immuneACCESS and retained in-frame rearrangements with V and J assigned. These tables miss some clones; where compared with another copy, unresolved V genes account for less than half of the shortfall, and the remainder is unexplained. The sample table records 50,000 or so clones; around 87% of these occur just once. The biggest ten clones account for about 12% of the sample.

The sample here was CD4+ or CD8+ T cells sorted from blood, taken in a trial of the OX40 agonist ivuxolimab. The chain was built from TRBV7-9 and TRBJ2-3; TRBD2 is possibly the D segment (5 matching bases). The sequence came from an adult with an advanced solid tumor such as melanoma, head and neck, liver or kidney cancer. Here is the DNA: TGTGCCAGCAGCCCGGACTCCCCACAGTATTTT. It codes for CASSPDSPQYF.